This T cell receptor beta chain was sequenced during a study of cytomegalovirus exposure and HLA in healthy donors. PCR primers comprised 60 Vbeta and 13 Jbeta primers. Produced via immunoSEQ multiplex PCR; TCRdb's table is partial and in-frame only. The data contain some 120,000 clones, over 60% of them seen just once; the ten biggest clones take up under 3.5%. Concerning this clone itself: Antigen unknown.

Study-wide points: Later examination showed HLA-associated TCR beta chains had greater clonal expansion than equally common others. Analysis performed later found 16,000 or so TCR beta sequences associated with HLA alleles at 0.05 false discovery rate.

There are 17 residues in the CDR3. The V gene end was trimmed by 8 bases and the J gene end by 1 base; junction bases not matched to a gene: 6. Looked up from germline, CDR1 is LNHDA and CDR2 is SQIVND (reference sequence). The chain uses TRBV19 and TRBJ2-1; TRBD2 aligns across 15 bases. Sequencing used PBMCs. This receptor was obtained from a female donor in good health and CMV-seronegative. The CDR3 DNA follows: TGTGCCAGTTCCGGGACTAGCGGGGGGAGATCCTACAATGAGCAGTTCTTC. Translating it yields CASSGTSGGRSYNEQFF.